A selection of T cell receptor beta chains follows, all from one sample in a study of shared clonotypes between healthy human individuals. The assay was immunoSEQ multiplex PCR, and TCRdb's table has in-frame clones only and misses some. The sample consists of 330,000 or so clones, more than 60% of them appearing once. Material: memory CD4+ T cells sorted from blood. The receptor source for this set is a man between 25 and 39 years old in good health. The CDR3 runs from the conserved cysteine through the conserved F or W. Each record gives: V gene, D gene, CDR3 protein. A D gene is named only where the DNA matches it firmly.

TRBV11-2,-,CASSLGARENQPQHF
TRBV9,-,CASSVEGLPAEAFF
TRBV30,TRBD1,CAWSTGGALSGYTF
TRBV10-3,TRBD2,CATRGDRIYEQYF
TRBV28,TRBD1,CASRNGQGGDTQYF
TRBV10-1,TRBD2,CASSEGVAGAVGYGELFF
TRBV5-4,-,CASSSDGNSRELFF
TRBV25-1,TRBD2,CASSHGAGVYEQYF
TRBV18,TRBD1,CASSRGQGYEKLFF
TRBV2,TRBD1,CASKPGQGQGEQYF
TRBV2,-,CASQGRETQYF
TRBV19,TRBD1,CASADRVSAGELFF
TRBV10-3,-,CAISEQTGSYGYTF
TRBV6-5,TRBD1,CASRWDSRTDTQYF
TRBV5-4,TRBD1,CASSLNRGREEYF
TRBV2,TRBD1,CASYWDRITNTGELFF
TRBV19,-,CASSIAQGAQPQHF
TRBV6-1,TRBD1,CASRDHRGVNQPQHF
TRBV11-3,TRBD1,CASSLAHGQGEDNEQFF
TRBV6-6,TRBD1,CASKMGQGSQPQHF
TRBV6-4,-,CASNTTKSGQRLTF
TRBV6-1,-,CASSDGIPGAGGYTF
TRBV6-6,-,CASSYTGNEKLFF
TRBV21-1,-,CASSGIRTGPPNEQYF
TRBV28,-,CASIAGANSNQPQHF
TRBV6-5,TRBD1,CASSPGGQAMREQYF
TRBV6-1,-,CASSINPGNQPQHF
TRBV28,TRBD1,CASSEGTGTAGSYTF
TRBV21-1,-,CARRGRQGRETQYF
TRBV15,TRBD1,CATSLRTGGVTETQYF
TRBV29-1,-,CSVEDRKTATDTQYF
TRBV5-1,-,CASSLQGAGANVLTF
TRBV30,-,CAWMNLGNTIYF
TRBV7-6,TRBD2,CASRTGVLREDEQFF
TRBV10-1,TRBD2,CASSEVAGGPISEQFF
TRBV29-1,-,CSAMDGTNSPLHF
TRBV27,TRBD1,CASSLGPGTGWTEAFF
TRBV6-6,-,CASSYSADSNQPQHF
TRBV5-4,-,CASRKGGLTNTGELFF
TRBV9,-,CASSVGGTDTQYF
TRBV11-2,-,CASSGLGGHEQFF
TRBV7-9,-,CASSPVPLASSYEQYF
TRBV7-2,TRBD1,CASSLGQGVYNEQFF
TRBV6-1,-,CASSERPSNTEAFF
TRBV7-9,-,CASNYQGFEQFF
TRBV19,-,CASRPGPVFTDTQYF
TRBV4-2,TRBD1,CASSQSGTGHEQYF
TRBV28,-,CASISFSDRTQHF
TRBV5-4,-,CASSLEMSGELFF
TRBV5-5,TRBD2,CASSSTSGGQETQYF
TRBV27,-,CASSLQGAGNTIYF
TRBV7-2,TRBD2,CASSYTGLAGADTQYF
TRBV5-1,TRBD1,CASSSGQGSGANVLTF
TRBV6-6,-,CASSYSKGGPGTEAFF
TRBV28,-,CASSPLPGRRGYEQYF
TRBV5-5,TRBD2,CASSLDIGTRLREQFF
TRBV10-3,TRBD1,CAISDDREEQYF
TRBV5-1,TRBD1,CASSYGQGTEAFF